This is a list of T cell receptor beta chains from one sample in a study of T cell responses to AZD1222 COVID-19 vaccine. Assay: immunoSEQ multiplex PCR; the TCRdb copy retains only in-frame clones and omits some. The table records about 150,000 clones, around 89% of them present only once. The specimen comprised peripheral blood, sampled on day 0 of MenACWY control vaccination. These TCRs come from an adult in good health. Both conserved end residues are part of each CDR3. The D gene is left open where the match is weak. Only part of the rows carry a size: once, few, many, or a class if the clone is expanded.

V	size	J	D	DNA	CDR3
TRBV6-6	NA	TRBJ1-4	NA	TGTGCCAGCAGTTACGACAGGCCTCTAGAAAAACTGTTTTTT	CASSYDRPLEKLFF
TRBV24-1	NA	TRBJ1-1	NA	TGTGCCACCAGTGATAGTTGGAGCACTGAAGCTTTCTTT	CATSDSWSTEAFF
TRBV7-2	few	TRBJ2-6	NA	TGTGCCAGCAGTCCTGAGACAAGTGTCCTGACTTTC	CASSPETSVLTF
TRBV18	NA	TRBJ2-7	TRBD2	TGTGCCAGCTCAATGACTAGCGGGAGGTACGAGCAGTACTTC	CASSMTSGRYEQYF
TRBV5-6	NA	TRBJ2-1	TRBD2	TGTGCCAGCAGCTTTGGACTAGCGGGGTACAATGAGCAGTTCTTC	CASSFGLAGYNEQFF
TRBV9	NA	TRBJ2-2	TRBD1	TGTGCCAGCAGCGCAAGACAGGGGGCGACGCCCGGGGAGCTGTTTTTT	CASSARQGATPGELFF
TRBV11-3	NA	TRBJ2-7	TRBD1	TGTGCCAGCAGCGCTTGGGGACAGGGAGGGTACGAGCAGTACTTC	CASSAWGQGGYEQYF
TRBV10-3	NA	TRBJ1-2	NA	TGTGCCATCACAGGCCACTCCCGGGATGGCTACACCTTC	CAITGHSRDGYTF
TRBV14	NA	TRBJ1-2	TRBD1	TGTGCCAGCAGCCCGCACGACAGGGTTTTGGCTTTTGGCTACACCTTC	CASSPHDRVLAFGYTF
TRBV5-1	NA	TRBJ1-2	NA	TGCGCCAGCAGCTTTTCCGCTAACTATGGCTACACCTTC	CASSFSANYGYTF
TRBV27	NA	TRBJ1-1	NA	TGTGCCAGCAGTTTAGGGGCCCTTAACACTGAAGCTTTCTTT	CASSLGALNTEAFF
TRBV6-2/TRBV6-3	NA	TRBJ2-5	NA	TGTGCCAGCAGTTACGGGGGGACTCAAGAGACCCAGTACTTC	CASSYGGTQETQYF
TRBV11-2	NA	TRBJ1-6	NA	TGTGCCAGCAGCTTCCAGCGTAATTCACCCCTCCACTTT	CASSFQRNSPLHF
TRBV19	NA	TRBJ2-2	NA	TGTGCCAGTAGCCAGGGAACCGGGGAGCTGTTTTTT	CASSQGTGELFF
TRBV5-5	once	TRBJ1-5	NA	TGTGCCAGCAGCTACGGGGGGTTTAGCAATCAGCCCCAGCATTTT	CASSYGGFSNQPQHF
TRBV7-2	NA	TRBJ2-7	TRBD2	TGTGCCAGCAGCTTCACTAGCGGGGGAACCTACGAGCAGTACTTC	CASSFTSGGTYEQYF
TRBV27	NA	TRBJ2-3	TRBD2	TGTGCCAGCAGTTTATTTGTTTTCGGGAGGGCCCGGACAGATACGCAGTATTTT	CASSLFVFGRARTDTQYF
TRBV9	NA	TRBJ2-3	NA	TGTGCCAGCAGCGTATTCGGGGTGCACACAGATACGCAGTATTTT	CASSVFGVHTDTQYF
TRBV7-3	NA	TRBJ1-2	NA	TGTGCCAGCAGCTTAACGAGGAATAGGGGCTACACCTTC	CASSLTRNRGYTF
TRBV7-9	NA	TRBJ2-6	NA	TGTGCCAGCAGCTTAAAGTATGAAGGAATGAGGACTGGGGCCAACGTCCTGACTTTC	CASSLKYEGMRTGANVLTF
TRBV25-1	NA	TRBJ2-5	NA	TGTGCCAGCAGTGGGGGTGACGCCGGGGAGACCCAGTACTTC	CASSGGDAGETQYF
TRBV20-1	once	TRBJ2-7	NA	TGCAGTGCTACCCTCCACGAGCAGTACTTC	CSATLHEQYF
TRBV9	NA	TRBJ2-1	NA	TGTGCCAGCTCTGGTCGTGTCAATGAGCAGTTCTTC	CASSGRVNEQFF
TRBV7-9	NA	TRBJ2-3	TRBD1	TGTGCCAGCAGCACAGGGGGAGGCACAGATACGCAGTATTTT	CASSTGGGTDTQYF
TRBV6-5	NA	TRBJ1-4	TRBD1	TGTGCCAGCAGTTACAGGGGGCGCGGGGAAAAACTGTTTTTT	CASSYRGRGEKLFF
TRBV7-9	NA	TRBJ2-7	TRBD1	TGTGCCAGCAGCCCGCGACAGGGATCCTACGAGCAGTACTTC	CASSPRQGSYEQYF
TRBV7-2	NA	TRBJ2-5	NA	TGTGCCAGCAGCTTATTAGGTCAGGGGCAAGAGACCCAGTACTTC	CASSLLGQGQETQYF
TRBV7-8	NA	TRBJ1-1	NA	TGTGCCAGCAGCATTTGGGCAACTGAAGCTTTCTTT	CASSIWATEAFF
TRBV24-1	once	TRBJ2-7	NA	TGTGCCACCAGTGAGGGAGGTGGAGGGATCCACGAGCAGTACTTC	CATSEGGGGIHEQYF
TRBV5-4	once	TRBJ1-1	TRBD1	TGTGCCAGCAGCTCAAAGACAGGGGGAACTGAAGCTTTCTTT	CASSSKTGGTEAFF
TRBV16	once	TRBJ1-1	NA	TGTGCCAGCAGCCAAGGGACAAAAGCTTTCTTT	CASSQGTKAFF
TRBV6-5	NA	TRBJ1-2	TRBD1	TGTGCCAGCAGTTATCACGACAGGGGTGGCTACACCTTC	CASSYHDRGGYTF